These 25 T cell receptor beta chains were all obtained from the same sample, sequenced in a study of cytomegalovirus exposure and HLA in healthy donors. A multiplex PCR was run with 60 Vbeta primers and 13 Jbeta primers. TCRdb keeps only in-frame clones here, not all; method: immunoSEQ multiplex PCR. The sample lists about 85,000 clones, nearly 80% occurring once. The sequenced sample consisted of PBMCs. These receptors originate from a woman aged 50 to 65 in good health and CMV-seropositive.

The chain joins TRBV7-3 to TRBJ2-3, with D possibly being TRBD1 (5 bases). The CDR3 is made up of 17 amino acids. Germline-derived CDR1 and CDR2 are SGHTA and FQGTGA. Trimming left V 2 bases short and J 2 bases short, with 17 bases between. The DNA for the CDR3 is TGTGCCAGCAGCTTATTACCCCGGACACCCATCACAGATACGCAGTATTTT. Its translation: CASSLLPRTPITDTQYF.

The V call is TRBV7-6, the J call TRBJ2-2; weak D call: TRBD1 (6 bases). The germline CDR1 and CDR2 sequences are SGHVS and FNYEAQ. CDR3 length: 15 residues. Trimming removed 1 base at V and 5 bases at J, with 11 bases between. CDR3 sequence: CASSLGQVGTGELFF. The DNA for the CDR3 is TGTGCCAGCAGCTTAGGACAGGTTGGAACCGGGGAGCTGTTTTTT.

V gene TRBV25-1 combines with J gene TRBJ1-3; D call uncertain. Between the trimmed V and J ends, which lost 5 bases and 1 base, there was a span of 12 bases. The CDR3 length is 15 residues. Germline CDR1 MGHDK, CDR2 SYGVNS. As DNA, the CDR3 is TGTGCCAGCAGTCCTCGAGAGGGATCTGGAAACACCATATATTTT. Residues: CASSPREGSGNTIYF.

The chain is built from TRBV2 and TRBJ1-1, with D maybe TRBD1 (6 bases). Germline V gene data show CDR1 as SNHLY and CDR2 as FYNNEI. The CDR3 is made up of 13 amino acids. With 8 bases removed from V and 5 bases from J, the gap between germline ends came to 15 bases. The CDR3 DNA reads TGTGCCAGCCAAAATAGGGGGGGTACTGAAGCTTTCTTT. Its protein product is CASQNRGGTEAFF.

This clone has a handful of counts. The chain combines TRBV29-1 with TRBJ2-5; 7 bases match TRBD2. V trimming: 3 bases; J trimming: 2 bases; junction bases outside the gene matches: 6. The germline gives CDR1 SQVTM, CDR2 ANQGSEA. The CDR3 is 14 amino acids. CDR3 amino acids: CSVDLADNQETQYF. DNA for the CDR3: TGCAGCGTTGATCTAGCGGACAATCAAGAGACCCAGTACTTC.

The chain has TRBV5-1 and TRBJ2-1, with 9 bases aligning to TRBD1. The germline V gene has CDR1 SGHRS and CDR2 YFSETQ. CDR3 length: 15 residues. Unmatched junction bases numbered 11, after V lost 4 bases and J lost 9 bases. CDR3 bases: TGCGCCAGCAGCACCCGGGACAGGGAGACTGGTGAGCAGTTCTTC. It is translated as CASSTRDRETGEQFF.

The rearrangement uses TRBV5-4 and TRBJ2-1, with 7 nucleotides matching TRBD2. The CDR3 totals 15 residues. Germline CDR1 and CDR2: SGHNT and YYREEE (reference sequence). The junction had 13 bases not matched to a gene; V was cut back by 4 bases and J by 9 bases. The CDR3 nucleotides are TGTGCCAGCAGCCGGGAAACCGGGACTATTCTTGAGCAGTTCTTC. Residues: CASSRETGTILEQFF.

This clone was seen only once. The chain has TRBV2 and TRBJ1-5; TRBD1 is a possible D gene (6 bases). The CDR3 has 14 amino acids. Germline V gives CDR1 SNHLY, CDR2 FYNNEI. The ends were cut back, 5 bases at V and 5 bases at J, with 13 bases in the middle. Here the CDR3 DNA reads TGTGCCAGCAGTCTACAGGGAAGGCATCAGCCCCAGCATTTT. It yields the protein CASSLQGRHQPQHF.

The chain combines TRBV5-1 with TRBJ1-1; D gene ambiguous. This CDR3 comprises 14 residues. Between the trimmed V and J ends, which lost 5 bases and 2 bases, there was a span of 13 bases. From germline, CDR1 is SGHRS and CDR2 YFSETQ. Written as DNA, the CDR3 is TGCGCCAGCAGTTTCCACGGGGAAAACACTGAAGCTTTCTTT. Translating gives CASSFHGENTEAFF.

This clone has a handful of counts. V is TRBV2 and J is TRBJ1-6, with D perhaps TRBD1 (6 bases). CDR3 size: 16 residues. Trimming took 6 bases from V and 4 from J, leaving 16 bases between them. CDR1 SNHLY and CDR2 FYNNEI come from the germline V gene. This chain's CDR3 is CASRETGNLYNSPLHF. DNA for the CDR3: TGTGCCAGCAGGGAAACAGGGAATTTATATAATTCACCCCTCCACTTT.

The V gene is TRBV29-1, the J gene TRBJ2-3, with no clear D. Germline loops: CDR1 SQVTM, CDR2 ANQGSEA. V lost 5 bases, J lost 6 bases, and 6 bases lay in between. This CDR3 has 10 residues. The CDR3 here is CSVYSDTQYF. The DNA for the CDR3 is TGCAGCGTTTATTCTGATACGCAGTATTTT.

The rearrangement links TRBV10-3 to TRBJ1-1; TRBD1 agrees at 9 bases. This CDR3 comprises 15 residues. V lost 3 bases, J lost 10 bases, and 12 bases stayed unmatched. Germline CDR1 and CDR2: ENHRY and SYGVKD. The CDR3 loop is CAISDSWTGVARAFF. As DNA, the CDR3 is TGTGCCATCAGTGATTCTTGGACAGGGGTGGCTCGAGCTTTCTTT.

The gene calls are TRBV29-1 and TRBJ1-1; 7 bases agree with TRBD1. Losses at the gene ends were 6 bases for V and 1 base for J; bases not matched to a gene: 8. The length of the CDR3 is 14 residues. Germline assignment: CDR1 SQVTM and CDR2 ANQGSEA. The CDR3, as DNA: TGCAGCGTGAAGACAGGGTGGAGGAACACTGAAGCTTTCTTT. It translates to CSVKTGWRNTEAFF. Full variable domain (rest looked up from reference TRBV29-1 and TRBJ1-1): SAVISQKPSRDICQRGTSLTIQCQVDSQVTMMFWYRQQPGQSLTLIATANQGSEATYESGFVIDKFPISRPNLTFSTLTVSNMSPEDSSIYLCSVKTGWRNTEAFFGQGTRLTVV.

This clone was counted only a few times. The chain recombines TRBV7-6 with TRBJ2-5; 11 bases fit TRBD2. The CDR3 contains 14 residues. Germline lookup yields CDR1 SGHVS and CDR2 FNYEAQ. Trimming cost V 4 bases and J 3 bases; bases outside gene matches: 1. CDR3 in DNA: TGTGCCAGCAGCTCGGGACTAGCGGAAGAGACCCAGTACTTC. As protein: CASSSGLAEETQYF.

The gene calls are TRBV2 and TRBJ1-6, with D possibly being TRBD1 (5 bases). CDR1 and CDR2 from the germline V gene are SNHLY and FYNNEI. The CDR3 is made up of 14 amino acids. Trimming left V 7 bases short and J 10 bases short, with 17 bases between. The CDR3: CASNWAGMGSPLHF. In DNA, the CDR3 is TGTGCCAGCAATTGGGCAGGGATGGGATCACCCCTCCACTTT.

V usage is TRBV7-3 and J usage is TRBJ2-1; 9 nucleotides line up with TRBD2. Looked up from germline, CDR1 is SGHTA and CDR2 is FQGTGA. CDR3 size: 17 residues. The J segment lost 1 base and the V segment lost 2 bases, leaving 6 bases of the junction unmatched. CDR3 nucleotide sequence: TGTGCCAGCAGCTTATCAGGGCTAGCGGGATCCTACAATGAGCAGTTCTTC. Translating gives CASSLSGLAGSYNEQFF.

CDR3 nucleotide sequence: TGTGCCAGTAGTAGAAAAGGACAGGGGGCCTACGAGCAGTACGTC. Its translation is CASSRKGQGAYEQYV. The J gene is TRBJ2-7, the V gene TRBV19; 10 positions match TRBD1. Trimming at V came to 4 bases and at J to 2 bases, leaving 5 bases not matched to a gene. Germline V CDR1 and CDR2: LNHDA, SQIVND (reference sequence). The CDR3 is 15 residues long.

V usage is TRBV5-1 and J usage is TRBJ1-2; D is perhaps TRBD1 (5 bases). Germline CDR1 is SGHRS and CDR2 is YFSETQ. This CDR3 is built from 12 residues. V was clipped by 3 bases and J by 8 bases, with 11 bases between them. CDR3 loop: CASSSDMLGYTF. The CDR3 nucleotides read TGCGCCAGCAGCTCGGACATGTTGGGCTACACCTTC.

The chain uses TRBV18 and TRBJ1-1; the D gene is possibly TRBD1 (6 bases). This CDR3 has 16 residues. Between the trimmed V and J ends, which lost 1 base and 7 bases, there was a span of 19 bases. In germline, CDR1 is KGHSH, CDR2 LQKENI. CDR3: CASSPHLLGAQDEAFF. The DNA of the CDR3 is TGTGCCAGCTCACCACACCTCCTGGGGGCGCAGGATGAAGCTTTCTTT.

The chain combines TRBV19 with TRBJ1-2, with 9 bases that match TRBD1. Trimming at V came to 9 bases and at J to 2 bases, leaving 7 bases not matched to a gene. This CDR3 has 14 amino acids. CDR1 is LNHDA, CDR2 SQIVND, per germline (reference sequence). The CDR3 spells CASRLQGANYGYTF. Here the CDR3 DNA reads TGTGCCAGCCGACTACAGGGGGCCAACTATGGCTACACCTTC.

Remarks on this clone: A junction boundary mismatches the germline segment, possibly from a read error. This chain connects TRBV7-7 to TRBJ2-5, with 11 bases identical to TRBD2. CDR1 and CDR2 from the germline V gene are SSHAT and FNYEAQ (reference sequence). This CDR3 spans 18 amino acids. CDR3 sequence: CASSSPNPSGGPGETQYF. In DNA form, the CDR3 reads TGTGCTAGCAGCTCCCCGAACCCTAGCGGGGGGCCGGGAGAGACCCAGTACTTC.

This clone has only one observation. The V and J genes are TRBV30 and TRBJ1-2; D remains ambiguous. V was pared by 5 bases and J by 5 bases, with 6 bases between. This CDR3 region has 10 residues. Germline lookup yields CDR1 GTSNPN and CDR2 SVGIG (reference sequence). CDR3 amino acids: CAWRTYGYTF. DNA of the CDR3: TGTGCCTGGCGAACTTATGGCTACACCTTC.

The chain recombines TRBV5-4 with TRBJ2-7; tentative D call: TRBD1 (6 bases). V gave up 0 bases and J gave up 6 bases, with 16 bases separating them. The length of the CDR3 is 15 residues. Germline V CDR1 and CDR2: SGHNT, YYREEE (reference sequence). The CDR3 DNA is TGTGCCAGCAGCTTGGGCGGACAGTTGGGTTTCGAGCAGTACTTC. This codes for CASSLGGQLGFEQYF.

This chain uses TRBV11-2 with TRBJ2-4; no definite D call. V was pared by 6 bases and J by 0 bases, with 9 bases between. This CDR3 region has 14 residues. Germline V gene lookup returns CDR1 SGHAT and CDR2 FQNNGV. In nucleotides, the CDR3 is TGTGCCAGCAGTTCGGGTCGAGCCAAAAACATTCAGTACTTC. Translation: CASSSGRAKNIQYF. The full variable domain, with the rest looked up from reference TRBV11-2 and TRBJ2-4, is EAGVAQSPRYKIIEKRQSVAFWCNPISGHATLYWYQQILGQGPKLLIQFQNNGVVDDSQLPKDRFSAERLKGVDSTLKIQPAKLEDSAVYLCASSSGRAKNIQYFGAGTRLSVL.

The chain uses TRBV9 and TRBJ1-2; possibly TRBD1 for D (5 bases). The CDR3 is 15 residues long. Germline V lookup: CDR1 SGDLS, CDR2 YYNGEE. V lost 4 bases to trimming and J lost 7 bases, with 20 bases between them. Here the CDR3 reads CASSQDVGGALGYTF. The CDR3 bases are TGTGCCAGCAGCCAAGATGTAGGAGGGGCGCTTGGCTACACCTTC.